These T cell receptor beta chains were read from a single sample in a study of regulatory T cells in long-lasting Graves disease. TCRdb reanalysed the multiplex PCR reads using MiXCR and keeps one entry per CDR3 protein. The table has around 250,000 distinct CDR3 sequences, 18% seen once. These data were also reused for a study on T cells in Graves' hyperthyroidism and ophthalmopathy.

Here the sequenced sample was peripheral blood mononuclear cells (PBMCs), taken at new diagnosis, from a patient treated with antithyroid drugs. These receptors originate from a woman between 25 and 40 years old with Graves disease. Both conserved end residues are part of each CDR3. The D gene is left open where the match is weak. Some rows mark clone size as missing; the rest say once, few, many or name a class of expanded clone.

many,TRBV19,TRBJ1-2,TRBD1,CASRDRGMSGYTF,TGTGCCAGTAGAGACAGGGGAATGTCTGGCTACACCTTC
NA,TRBV2,TRBJ1-3,TRBD1,CASREDRNVGNTIYF,TGTGCCAGCAGGGAGGACAGGAATGTAGGAAACACCATATATTTT
many,TRBV11-3,TRBJ2-5,NA,CASSPDAGVTQYF,TGTGCCAGCAGCCCAGACGCAGGGGTGACCCAGTACTTC
many,TRBV12-3/TRBV12-4,TRBJ1-1,NA,CASSQDGLNTEAFF,TGTGCCAGCAGTCAGGACGGATTGAACACTGAAGCTTTCTTT
many,TRBV3-1,TRBJ2-6,NA,CASTQRVNSGANVLTF,TGTGCCAGCACCCAGAGGGTCAACTCTGGGGCCAACGTCCTGACTTTC
few,TRBV5-5,TRBJ2-1,TRBD1,CASSLGDSTYNEQFF,TGTGCCAGCAGCTTGGGGGACAGCACCTACAATGAGCAGTTCTTC
many,TRBV6-5,TRBJ2-7,TRBD2,CASSYSTGGEQYF,TGTGCCAGCAGTTACTCGACGGGGGGCGAGCAGTACTTC
many,TRBV11-2,TRBJ1-4,NA,CASSLDTAPNEKLFF,TGTGCCAGCAGCTTAGATACAGCTCCTAATGAAAAACTGTTTTTT
NA,TRBV7-7,TRBJ2-1,TRBD1,CASSAGQGSYNEQFF,TGTGCTAGCAGCGCTGGACAGGGGTCCTACAATGAGCAGTTCTTC
many,TRBV20-1,TRBJ2-3,NA,CSAEPWTGTDTQYF,TGCAGTGCTGAGCCCTGGACTGGCACAGATACGCAGTATTTT
few,TRBV5-1,TRBJ1-2,NA,CASQEGPANYGYTF,TGCGCCAGCCAGGAGGGGCCAGCTAACTATGGCTACACCTTC
many,TRBV11-2,TRBJ1-2,NA,CASSLVQGGYGYTF,TGTGCCAGCAGCTTAGTACAGGGTGGATATGGCTACACCTTC
NA,TRBV18,TRBJ1-1,NA,CASSPEGAGSNTEAFF,TGTGCCAGCTCACCCGAAGGGGCAGGGAGTAACACTGAAGCTTTCTTT
many,TRBV3-1,TRBJ1-2,NA,CASSQTAGMGYTF,TGTGCCAGCAGCCAAACGGCTGGGATGGGCTACACCTTC
few,TRBV6-2/TRBV6-3,TRBJ2-3,NA,CASSESRGRGTDTQYF,TGTGCCAGCAGTGAATCCCGGGGGCGGGGCACAGATACGCAGTATTTT
many,TRBV2,TRBJ1-1,NA,CASSGGTKAFF,TGTGCCAGCAGTGGAGGGACCAAAGCTTTCTTT
many,TRBV5-4,TRBJ2-5,NA,CASSLFPPDGRGWTQYF,TGTGCCAGCAGCTTGTTTCCCCCGGACGGTAGAGGGTGGACCCAGTACTTC
many,TRBV19,TRBJ1-5,NA,CASIQTPGGQPQHF,TGTGCCAGCATTCAGACCCCTGGGGGTCAGCCCCAGCATTTT
many,TRBV20-1,TRBJ2-7,NA,CSASGTAVSYEQYF,TGCAGTGCCTCCGGGACTGCAGTCTCCTACGAGCAGTACTTC
many,TRBV27,TRBJ2-1,TRBD2,CASSLLRRGGNYNEQFF,TGTGCCAGCAGCTTATTACGGCGGGGGGGCAATTACAATGAGCAGTTCTTC
many,TRBV19,TRBJ1-1,NA,CASIGSIEAFF,TGTGCCAGTATAGGAAGTATTGAAGCTTTCTTT
many,TRBV5-1,TRBJ2-7,NA,CASSTIPSGYEQYF,TGCGCCAGCAGCACCATCCCAAGTGGGTACGAGCAGTACTTC
many,TRBV20-1,TRBJ1-2,TRBD1,CSADQKRTGDYGYTF,TGCAGTGCTGACCAGAAACGGACAGGGGATTATGGCTACACCTTC
many,TRBV27,TRBJ2-2,NA,CASSLFSRSLNTGELFF,TGTGCCAGCAGTTTATTCTCAAGGTCCCTGAACACCGGGGAGCTGTTTTTT
many,TRBV29-1,TRBJ1-2,TRBD1,CSVDPILNRGGGYTF,TGCAGCGTTGACCCCATCCTTAACAGGGGTGGAGGCTACACCTTC
many,TRBV2,TRBJ2-1,TRBD2,CASRAGLAGGNEQFF,TGTGCCAGCAGGGCGGGACTAGCGGGGGGGAATGAGCAGTTCTTC
many,TRBV20-1,TRBJ1-2,NA,CSAIGVTPGNYGYTF,TGCAGTGCCATAGGCGTAACGCCAGGGAACTATGGCTACACCTTC
many,TRBV3-1,TRBJ2-1,NA,CASSRAGVDQFF,TGTGCCAGCAGCCGGGCCGGGGTAGATCAGTTCTTC
many,TRBV5-4,TRBJ1-1,NA,CASSWTNTEAFF,TGTGCCAGCAGCTGGACAAACACTGAAGCTTTCTTT
once,TRBV3-1,TRBJ1-4,NA,CATSWGDEKLFF,TGTGCCACCAGTTGGGGGGATGAAAAACTGTTTTTT
many,TRBV20-1,TRBJ2-1,TRBD1,CSAAQGASEQFF,TGCAGTGCGGCGCAGGGGGCAAGTGAGCAGTTCTTC
many,TRBV9,TRBJ1-1,NA,CASSASPNYENTEAFF,TGTGCCAGCAGCGCGTCCCCAAACTATGAGAACACTGAAGCTTTCTTT
NA,TRBV6-1,TRBJ2-2,TRBD2,CASSERAGGTGELFF,TGTGCCAGCAGTGAAAGAGCGGGGGGCACCGGGGAGCTGTTCTTT
once,TRBV5-1,TRBJ2-7,TRBD1,CASSTGTGVEQYF,TGCGCCAGCAGCACAGGGACAGGGGTCGAGCAGTACTTC
once,TRBV3-1,TRBJ1-1,TRBD1,CASSQPTQGVAEAFF,TGTGCCAGCAGCCAACCAACACAGGGGGTCGCTGAAGCTTTCTTT
many,TRBV11-2,TRBJ2-7,NA,CASSLDLGGAEQYF,TGTGCCAGCAGCTTAGATCTTGGGGGGGCGGAGCAGTACTTC
NA,TRBV28,TRBJ1-5,TRBD1,CASSVVSSGTGITLTINQPQHF,TGTGCCAGCAGTGTAGTAAGTTCCGGGACAGGTATCACCCTTACCATTAATCAGCCCCAGCATTTT
many,TRBV12-5,TRBJ2-1,TRBD1,CASGAGQANEQFF,TGTGCTAGTGGTGCAGGACAGGCCAATGAGCAGTTCTTC
NA,TRBV20-1,TRBJ1-6,TRBD1,CSARDPLSVGGTYNSPLHF,TGCAGTGCTAGAGATCCCCTGTCTGTAGGGGGCACTTATAATTCACCCCTCCACTTT
NA,TRBV5-1,TRBJ2-5,NA,CASSQGVETQYF,TGCGCCAGCAGCCAGGGTGTGGAGACCCAGTACTTC
NA,TRBV30,TRBJ2-2,NA,CAWNREFPGELFF,TGTGCCTGGAATCGGGAGTTTCCCGGGGAGCTGTTTTTT
many,TRBV14,TRBJ1-2,NA,CASSQDFQTPNYGYTF,TGTGCCAGCAGCCAAGATTTCCAGACTCCTAACTATGGCTACACCTTC
many,TRBV12-3/TRBV12-4,TRBJ1-1,NA,CATQGGTEAFF,TGTGCCACCCAAGGGGGCACTGAAGCTTTCTTT
many,TRBV19,TRBJ1-5,NA,CASTPTGGYSNQPQHF,TGTGCCAGTACCCCGACGGGCGGGTATAGCAATCAGCCCCAGCATTTT
many,TRBV18,TRBJ1-5,TRBD1,CASSSGQGQPQHF,TGTGCCAGCTCGTCGGGACAGGGGCAGCCCCAGCATTTT
many,TRBV14,TRBJ2-3,NA,CASSHISGKDTQYF,TGTGCCAGCAGCCATATTAGCGGCAAAGATACGCAGTATTTT
many,TRBV5-8,TRBJ2-7,TRBD1,CASSLIDRQGAREQYF,TGTGCCAGCAGCTTAATTGACAGACAGGGGGCAAGGGAGCAGTACTTC
NA,TRBV19,TRBJ2-2,TRBD2,CASSPRGFAGELFF,TGTGCCAGTAGTCCGCGGGGGTTTGCCGGGGAGCTGTTTTTT
many,TRBV18,TRBJ2-7,NA,CASSPPGTIYEQYF,TGTGCCAGCTCACCACCCGGGACAATCTACGAGCAGTACTTC
many,TRBV7-7,TRBJ2-7,NA,CASSLAVAGEQYF,TGTGCTAGCAGCTTAGCGGTTGCTGGTGAGCAGTACTTC
many,TRBV18,TRBJ2-7,NA,CASSPGYANYEQYF,TGTGCCAGCTCACCGGGTTACGCTAACTACGAGCAGTACTTC
NA,TRBV19,TRBJ1-1,TRBD1,CASKEDRGVEGSTEAFF,TGTGCCAGTAAGGAAGACAGGGGTGTAGAGGGGAGCACTGAAGCTTTCTTT
many,TRBV5-5,TRBJ1-2,TRBD1,CASSLELRDRVNYGYTF,TGCGCCAGCAGCCTGGAACTTCGGGACAGGGTTAACTATGGCTACACCTTC
many,TRBV6-1,TRBJ2-1,NA,CASRGHGVYNEQFF,TGTGCCAGCAGGGGACATGGGGTCTACAATGAGCAGTTCTTC
many,TRBV18,TRBJ2-2,NA,CASSPPNTGELFF,TGTGCCAGCTCACCACCGAACACCGGGGAGCTGTTTTTT